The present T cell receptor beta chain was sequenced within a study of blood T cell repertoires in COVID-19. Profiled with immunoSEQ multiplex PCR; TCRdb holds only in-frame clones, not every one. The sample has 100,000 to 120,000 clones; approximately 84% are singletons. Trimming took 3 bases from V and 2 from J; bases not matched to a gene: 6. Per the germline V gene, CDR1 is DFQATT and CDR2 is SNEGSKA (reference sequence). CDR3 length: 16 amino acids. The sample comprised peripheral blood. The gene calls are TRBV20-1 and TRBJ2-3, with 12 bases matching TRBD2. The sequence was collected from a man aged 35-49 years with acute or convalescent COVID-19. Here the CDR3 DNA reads TGCAGTGCTAGTTCACTAGCGGGGGGCCCCACAGATACGCAGTATTTT. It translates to CSASSLAGGPTDTQYF.